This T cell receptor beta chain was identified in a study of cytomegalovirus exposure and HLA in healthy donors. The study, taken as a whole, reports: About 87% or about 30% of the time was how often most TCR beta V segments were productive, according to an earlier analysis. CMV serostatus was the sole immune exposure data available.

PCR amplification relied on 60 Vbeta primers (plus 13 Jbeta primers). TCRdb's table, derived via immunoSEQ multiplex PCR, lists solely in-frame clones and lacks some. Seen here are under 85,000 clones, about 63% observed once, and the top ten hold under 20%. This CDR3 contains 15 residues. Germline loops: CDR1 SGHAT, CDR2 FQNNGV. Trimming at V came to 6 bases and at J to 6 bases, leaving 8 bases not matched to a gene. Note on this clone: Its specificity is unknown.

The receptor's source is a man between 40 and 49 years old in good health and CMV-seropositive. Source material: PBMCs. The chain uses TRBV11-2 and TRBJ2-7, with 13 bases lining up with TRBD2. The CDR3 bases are TGTGCCAGCAGGCCCACTAGCGGGAGGGCCGGCGAGCAGTACTTC. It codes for CASRPTSGRAGEQYF.